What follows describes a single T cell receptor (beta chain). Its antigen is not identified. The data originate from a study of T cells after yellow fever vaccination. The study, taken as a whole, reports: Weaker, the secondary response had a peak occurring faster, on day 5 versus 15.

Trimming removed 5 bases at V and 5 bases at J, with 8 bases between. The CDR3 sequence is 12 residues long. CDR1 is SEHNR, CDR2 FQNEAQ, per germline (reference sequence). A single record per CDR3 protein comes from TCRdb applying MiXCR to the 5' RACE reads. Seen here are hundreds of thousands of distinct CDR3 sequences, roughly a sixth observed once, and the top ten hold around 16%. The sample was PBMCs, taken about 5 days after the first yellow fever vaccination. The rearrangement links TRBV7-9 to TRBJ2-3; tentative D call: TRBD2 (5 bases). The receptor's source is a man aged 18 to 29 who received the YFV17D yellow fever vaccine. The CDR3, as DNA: TGTGCCAGCAGCCCGAGGGTAGATACGCAGTATTTT. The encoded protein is CASSPRVDTQYF. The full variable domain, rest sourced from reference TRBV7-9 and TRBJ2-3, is DTGVSQNPRHKITKRGQNVTFRCDPISEHNRLYWYRQTLGQGPEFLTYFQNEAQLEKSRLLSDRFSAERPKGSFSTLEIQRTEQGDSAMYLCASSPRVDTQYFGPGTRLTVL.